The following is a TCR beta chain sequence with its context. The data were taken from a study of blood T cell repertoires in COVID-19. The overall study: Sample material is recorded as cDNA or gDNA derived from T cells, B-cell-depleted T cells, or PBMCs.

Germline CDR1 reads KGHDR; CDR2 reads SFDVKD. This CDR3 is 15 amino acids long. Trimming shortened V by 4 bases and J by 9 bases, and 18 bases separated the two germline ends. Study processing details: Reference gene primer amplification gave estimated nucleated cell counts. Method: immunoSEQ multiplex PCR; TCRdb's copy keeps in-frame clones and lacks some. V and J calls plus clone size are reproduced from that table; the DNA served to infer D and trimming. The data contain fewer than 400,000 clones, around 82% of them singletons. The sequenced sample was peripheral blood. The sequence came from a man aged 25-40 years with active or convalescent COVID-19. The chain uses TRBV24-1 and TRBJ2-1, with TRBD2 as a possible D gene (6 bases). The CDR3 reads CATSDRDWSQAEQFF. The CDR3 DNA reads TGTGCCACCAGTGACCGGGACTGGAGCCAAGCTGAGCAGTTCTTC.